This T cell receptor beta chain was profiled in a study of blood T cells in healthy people across ages. Trimming cost V 5 bases and J 13 bases, with 29 bases left between them. CDR3 length equals 16 residues. Germline V CDR1 and CDR2: SEHNR, FQNEAQ (reference sequence). Researchers isolated at least 7 million PBMCs per sample. The second PCR ran about 6 to 12 cycles with a sample-barcoded 5' primer and J-beta primers. Each CDR3 protein is one row after TCRdb ran MiXCR on the 5' RACE reads. The sample contains around 900,000 distinct CDR3 sequences, 25% to 35% of which appear only once. Sequencing input: blood. The source of this sequence is an elderly woman in good health. V gene TRBV7-9 combines with J gene TRBJ2-5; unclear D gene. Here the CDR3 reads CASSPGSLAGQNERYF. Written as DNA, the CDR3 is TGTGCCAGCAGCCCCGGGTCGTTAGCCGGGCAAAATGAGCGGTACTTC.